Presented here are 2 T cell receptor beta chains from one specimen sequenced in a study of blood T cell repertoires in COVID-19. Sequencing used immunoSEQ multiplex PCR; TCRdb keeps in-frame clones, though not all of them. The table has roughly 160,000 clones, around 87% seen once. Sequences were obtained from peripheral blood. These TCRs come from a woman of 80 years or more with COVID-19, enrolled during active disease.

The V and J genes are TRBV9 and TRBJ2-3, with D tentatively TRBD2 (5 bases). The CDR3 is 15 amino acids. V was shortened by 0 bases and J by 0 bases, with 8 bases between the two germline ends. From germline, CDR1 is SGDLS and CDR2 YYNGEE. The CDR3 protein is CASSVASRSTDTQYF. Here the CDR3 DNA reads TGTGCCAGCAGCGTAGCTAGCAGGAGCACAGATACGCAGTATTTT.

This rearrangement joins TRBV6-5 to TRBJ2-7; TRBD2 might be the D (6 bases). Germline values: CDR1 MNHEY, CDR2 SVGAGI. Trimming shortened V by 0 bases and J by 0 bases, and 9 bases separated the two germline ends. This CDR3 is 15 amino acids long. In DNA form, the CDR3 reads TGTGCCAGCAGTTACTCTGGGGGGAGCTCCTACGAGCAGTACTTC. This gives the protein CASSYSGGSSYEQYF.